This is a list of T cell receptor beta chains from one sample in a study of blood T cell repertoires in COVID-19. The protocol was immunoSEQ multiplex PCR, while the TCRdb copy is restricted to in-frame clones and leaves out a portion. The profile shows about 500,000 clones, 87% of them singletons. Sequencing was carried out using PBMCs or T cells enriched from blood (not recorded which). The receptors were sampled from a woman under 30 who had recovered from COVID-19. Each CDR3 is given with its conserved first and last residue.

J gene: TRBJ1-5
V gene: TRBV7-2
CDR3 protein: CASSLDGQSNQPQHF

J gene: TRBJ1-5
V gene: TRBV11-2
CDR3 protein: CASSLVQGQPQHF

J gene: TRBJ1-4
V gene: TRBV11-2
CDR3 protein: CASSRWTGNEKLFF

J gene: TRBJ1-5
V gene: TRBV4-1
CDR3 protein: CASSQDRRVWGRQPQHF

J gene: TRBJ1-4
V gene: TRBV5-3
CDR3 protein: CARSPRTGRDEKLFF

J gene: TRBJ2-1
V gene: TRBV28
CDR3 protein: CASSPRTGEKQFF

J gene: TRBJ2-5
V gene: TRBV7-9
CDR3 protein: CASSQRDRVGETQYF

J gene: TRBJ2-7
V gene: TRBV21-1
CDR3 protein: CASSLNRDRGTNLSYEQYF

J gene: TRBJ2-1
V gene: TRBV29-1
CDR3 protein: CSVEDGAYQGQFF

J gene: TRBJ2-5
V gene: TRBV5-1
CDR3 protein: CASSLGASGGGETQYF

J gene: TRBJ2-1
V gene: TRBV11-1
CDR3 protein: CASSYGTGAYNEQFF

J gene: TRBJ2-1
V gene: TRBV1
CDR3 protein: CTSSQGATPSSYNEQFF

J gene: TRBJ2-7
V gene: TRBV25-1
CDR3 protein: CASRQGASDEQYF

J gene: TRBJ2-7
V gene: TRBV4-2
CDR3 protein: CASSQLGLGRGLDEQYF

J gene: TRBJ2-7
V gene: TRBV11-1
CDR3 protein: CASSSWEIYEQYF

J gene: TRBJ2-1
V gene: TRBV2
CDR3 protein: CASSESGPKWDNEQFF

J gene: TRBJ2-7
V gene: TRBV30
CDR3 protein: CAWNPGQTSYEQYF

J gene: TRBJ1-6
V gene: TRBV10-3
CDR3 protein: CAIRGVQGASYNSPLHF

J gene: TRBJ2-3
V gene: TRBV2
CDR3 protein: CASSWSSDTQYF

J gene: TRBJ1-2
V gene: TRBV4-1
CDR3 protein: CASSQGVLRTGVFHNYGYTF

J gene: TRBJ2-1
V gene: TRBV18
CDR3 protein: CASSPRLEGTGKNEQFF

J gene: TRBJ1-5
V gene: TRBV24-1
CDR3 protein: CATSDLGDRGQHF